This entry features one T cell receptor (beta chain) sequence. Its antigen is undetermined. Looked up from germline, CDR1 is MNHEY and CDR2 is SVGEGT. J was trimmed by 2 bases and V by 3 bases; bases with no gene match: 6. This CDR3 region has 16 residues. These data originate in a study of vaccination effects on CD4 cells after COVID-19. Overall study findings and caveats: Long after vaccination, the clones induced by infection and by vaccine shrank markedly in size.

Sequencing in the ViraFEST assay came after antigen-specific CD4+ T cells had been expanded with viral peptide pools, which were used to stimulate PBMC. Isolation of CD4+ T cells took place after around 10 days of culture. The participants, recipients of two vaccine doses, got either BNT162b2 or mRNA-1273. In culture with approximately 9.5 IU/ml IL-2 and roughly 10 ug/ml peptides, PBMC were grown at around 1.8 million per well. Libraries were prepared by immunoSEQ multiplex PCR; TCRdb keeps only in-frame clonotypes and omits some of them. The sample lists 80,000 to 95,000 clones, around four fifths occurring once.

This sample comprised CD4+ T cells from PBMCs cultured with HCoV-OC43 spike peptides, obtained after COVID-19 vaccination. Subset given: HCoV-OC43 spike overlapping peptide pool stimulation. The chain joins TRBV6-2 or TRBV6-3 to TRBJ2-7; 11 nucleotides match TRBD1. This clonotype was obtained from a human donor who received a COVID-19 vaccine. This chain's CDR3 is CASSYNPGQGAYEQYV. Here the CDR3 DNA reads TGTGCCAGCAGTTATAACCCGGGACAGGGGGCCTACGAGCAGTACGTC.